Given below is one TCR beta chain in context. The antigen remains unidentified. Using its own MiXCR run on the reads, TCRdb lists one record per CDR3 protein. Of 680,000 or so distinct CDR3 sequences detected, 35% appear once; the ten largest clones hold under 3.5%. This sample was included in a study of T cell repertoires in cytomegalovirus infection. Study details: Public signatures in TCR beta pointed to CMV infection and matching HLA type.

Study findings and constraints: HLA-C-restricted CMV-specific TCR beta clonotypes were dominant in the ex vivo response. Cumulative public TCR beta family frequency identified carriers of CMV plus the relevant HLA.

Germline CDR1 reads MDHEN; CDR2 reads SYDVKM. V was clipped by 5 bases and J by 1 base, with 18 bases between them. The CDR3 has 16 amino acids. The V call is TRBV28, the J call TRBJ2-7, with D perhaps matching TRBD1 or TRBD2 (5 bases each). The sequencing input was PBMCs. This TCR was sampled from a human donor in good health (CMV status not recorded). Some clones in this sample may be carry-over from other donors' samples. CDR3 in DNA: TGTGCCAGCAGTCCCCCCTTGGGGGTCCATTCCTACGAGCAGTACTTC. Its protein product is CASSPPLGVHSYEQYF.